The rows below give T cell receptor beta chains drawn from one sample of a study of Ad26.COV2.S vaccination and SARS-CoV-2 variants. Generated by immunoSEQ multiplex PCR, the TCRdb table keeps only in-frame clones and is missing some. The data show some 250,000 clones, approximately 88% seen once. Sequencing used peripheral blood, obtained in a trial of Ad26.COV2.S vaccine versus placebo. The origin of the receptors is a person between 18 and 65 years old who received the Ad26.COV2.S COVID-19 vaccine or a placebo. Each CDR3 is given without its conserved first and last residue.

len: 12; j_gene: TRBJ1-4; v_gene: TRBV2; CDR3aa: ASSLTGANEKLF
len: 12; j_gene: TRBJ1-2; v_gene: TRBV5-5; CDR3aa: ASSPGGQGGGYT
len: 10; j_gene: TRBJ2-7; v_gene: TRBV25-1; CDR3aa: ASSGGGYEQY
len: 10; j_gene: TRBJ2-7; v_gene: TRBV12-3/TRBV12-4; CDR3aa: ASSPVFYEQY
len: 12; j_gene: TRBJ2-1; v_gene: TRBV6-4; CDR3aa: ASSRTSGPDEQF
len: 15; j_gene: TRBJ2-7; v_gene: TRBV9; CDR3aa: ASSVDASGGARDEQY
len: 11; j_gene: TRBJ1-1; v_gene: TRBV11-3; CDR3aa: ASSPRDNTEAF
len: 11; j_gene: TRBJ2-7; v_gene: TRBV19; CDR3aa: ASSIAVAYEQY
len: 12; j_gene: TRBJ2-7; v_gene: TRBV11-1; CDR3aa: ASSSSTGGYEQY
len: 13; j_gene: TRBJ2-2; v_gene: TRBV18; CDR3aa: ASSPGTANTGELF
len: 12; j_gene: TRBJ2-1; v_gene: TRBV7-2; CDR3aa: ASSRILAGSEQF
len: 10; j_gene: TRBJ1-2; v_gene: TRBV5-1; CDR3aa: ASSLTGVGYT
len: 13; j_gene: TRBJ1-4; v_gene: TRBV15; CDR3aa: ATSARTSNGEKLF
len: 10; j_gene: TRBJ1-6; v_gene: TRBV6-5; CDR3aa: ASGTGVSPLH
len: 13; j_gene: TRBJ2-3; v_gene: TRBV9; CDR3aa: ASSVVGWVTDTQY
len: 11; j_gene: TRBJ2-7; v_gene: TRBV6-2/TRBV6-3; CDR3aa: ASSYSGVDEQY
len: 12; j_gene: TRBJ2-7; v_gene: TRBV7-2; CDR3aa: ASSGEAGPYEQY
len: 14; j_gene: TRBJ1-6; v_gene: TRBV6-2/TRBV6-3; CDR3aa: ASSYAWPGANSPLH
len: 13; j_gene: TRBJ1-2; v_gene: TRBV30; CDR3aa: AWTTGGPDGNGYT
len: 14; j_gene: TRBJ1-1; v_gene: TRBV28; CDR3aa: ASSSNLQGTRTEAF
len: 11; j_gene: TRBJ2-5; v_gene: TRBV27; CDR3aa: ASRPPNGETQY
len: 9; j_gene: TRBJ1-2; v_gene: TRBV30; CDR3aa: AWVKGNGYT
len: 12; j_gene: TRBJ1-2; v_gene: TRBV7-8; CDR3aa: ASSLSGQAYGYT
len: 13; j_gene: TRBJ2-7; v_gene: TRBV4-1; CDR3aa: ASSLPGPFMREQY
len: 12; j_gene: TRBJ1-4; v_gene: TRBV6-2/TRBV6-3; CDR3aa: ASSYPGTSEKLF
len: 15; j_gene: TRBJ2-3; v_gene: TRBV15; CDR3aa: ATSRDLRGSGTDTQY
len: 12; j_gene: TRBJ1-5; v_gene: TRBV18; CDR3aa: ASSPPGSNQPQH
len: 14; j_gene: TRBJ2-1; v_gene: TRBV4-1; CDR3aa: ASSQPGDSAYNEQF
len: 11; j_gene: TRBJ2-7; v_gene: TRBV4-3; CDR3aa: ASSSQGGYEQY
len: 13; j_gene: TRBJ1-1; v_gene: TRBV10-3; CDR3aa: AISLDGSTNTEAF
len: 10; j_gene: TRBJ2-3; v_gene: TRBV7-2; CDR3aa: ASSLGRYTQY
len: 12; j_gene: TRBJ2-3; v_gene: TRBV6-5; CDR3aa: ASRGMDGGDTQY
len: 11; j_gene: TRBJ1-3; v_gene: TRBV29-1; CDR3aa: SSSTDSGNTIY
len: 12; j_gene: TRBJ2-2; v_gene: TRBV2; CDR3aa: ASSDRANTGELF
len: 12; j_gene: TRBJ2-7; v_gene: TRBV5-1; CDR3aa: ASSRSGGNYEQY
len: 11; j_gene: TRBJ2-3; v_gene: TRBV6-5; CDR3aa: ASILQGEGTQY
len: 13; j_gene: TRBJ1-1; v_gene: TRBV9; CDR3aa: ASSPVGDPNTEAF
len: 11; j_gene: TRBJ1-4; v_gene: TRBV4-3; CDR3aa: ASSQDWDEKLF
len: 11; j_gene: TRBJ1-2; v_gene: TRBV27; CDR3aa: ASRQQTGGGYT
len: 12; j_gene: TRBJ2-1; v_gene: TRBV7-3; CDR3aa: ASSYLAGGNEQF
len: 13; j_gene: TRBJ1-6; v_gene: TRBV7-2; CDR3aa: ASSLRGQPNSPLH
len: 12; j_gene: TRBJ1-2; v_gene: TRBV6-6; CDR3aa: AIRPTVMNYGYT
len: 11; j_gene: TRBJ1-3; v_gene: TRBV12-3/TRBV12-4; CDR3aa: ASSPIGGNTIY
len: 15; j_gene: TRBJ2-2; v_gene: TRBV6-2/TRBV6-3; CDR3aa: ASSYRGETGRRGGLF
len: 12; j_gene: TRBJ2-7; v_gene: TRBV19; CDR3aa: ASTPGGRGVEQY
len: 10; j_gene: TRBJ2-3; v_gene: TRBV6-1; CDR3aa: ASSEVGDTQY
len: 12; j_gene: TRBJ2-1; v_gene: TRBV9; CDR3aa: ASSVELALDEQF
len: 13; j_gene: TRBJ2-7; v_gene: TRBV10-2; CDR3aa: ASRPPGQGTGEQY
len: 12; j_gene: TRBJ2-4; v_gene: TRBV19; CDR3aa: ASSISAIKNIQY
len: 11; j_gene: TRBJ2-3; v_gene: TRBV13; CDR3aa: ASSLGQTDTQY
len: 10; j_gene: TRBJ1-2; v_gene: TRBV11-2; CDR3aa: ASSLDSYGYT
len: 13; j_gene: TRBJ2-7; v_gene: TRBV9; CDR3aa: ASSVIWRGTYEQY
len: 15; j_gene: TRBJ1-1; v_gene: TRBV5-1; CDR3aa: ASSLIRGGPRNTEAF